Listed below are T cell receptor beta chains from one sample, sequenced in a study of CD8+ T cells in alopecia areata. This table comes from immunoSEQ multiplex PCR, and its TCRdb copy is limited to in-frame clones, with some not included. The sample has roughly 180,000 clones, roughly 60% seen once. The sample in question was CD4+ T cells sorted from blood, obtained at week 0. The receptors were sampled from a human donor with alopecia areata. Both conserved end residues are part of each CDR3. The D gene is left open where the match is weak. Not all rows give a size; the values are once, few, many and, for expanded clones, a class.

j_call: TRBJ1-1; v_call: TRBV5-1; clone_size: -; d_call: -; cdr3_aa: CASSRDVKTEAFF; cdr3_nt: TGCGCCAGCAGTAGGGATGTAAAGACTGAAGCTTTCTTT
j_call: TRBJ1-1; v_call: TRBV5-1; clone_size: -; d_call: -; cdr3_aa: CASRRGEGNTEAFF; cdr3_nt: TGCGCCAGCAGGCGCGGGGAAGGGAACACTGAAGCTTTCTTT
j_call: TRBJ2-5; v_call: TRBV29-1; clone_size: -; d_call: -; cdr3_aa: CSVGNGGETQYF; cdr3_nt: TGCAGCGTTGGTAACGGTGGAGAGACCCAGTACTTC
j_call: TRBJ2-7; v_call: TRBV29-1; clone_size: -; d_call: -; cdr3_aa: CSVEKGGDEQYF; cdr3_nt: TGCAGCGTTGAAAAAGGGGGAGACGAGCAGTACTTC
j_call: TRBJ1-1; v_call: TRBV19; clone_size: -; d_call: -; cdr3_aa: CASSIGENTEAFF; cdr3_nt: TGTGCCAGTAGTATTGGGGAGAACACTGAAGCTTTCTTT
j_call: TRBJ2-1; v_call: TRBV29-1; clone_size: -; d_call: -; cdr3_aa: CSVEAASSRYNEQFF; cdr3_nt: TGCAGCGTTGAAGCTGCCTCTAGTCGCTACAATGAGCAGTTCTTC
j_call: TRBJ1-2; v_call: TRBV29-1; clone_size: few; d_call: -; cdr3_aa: CSVEDMLGNFDYGYTF; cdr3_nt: TGCAGCGTTGAGGATATGTTGGGGAATTTTGACTATGGCTACACCTTC
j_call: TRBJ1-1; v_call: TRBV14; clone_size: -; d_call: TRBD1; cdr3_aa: CASSQTGRDRGMGTEAFF; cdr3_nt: TGTGCCAGCAGCCAAACGGGACGGGACAGGGGCATGGGCACTGAAGCTTTCTTT
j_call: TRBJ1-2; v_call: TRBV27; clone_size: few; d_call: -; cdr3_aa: CASRNVYGYTF; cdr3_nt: TGTGCCAGCAGAAATGTGTATGGCTACACCTTC
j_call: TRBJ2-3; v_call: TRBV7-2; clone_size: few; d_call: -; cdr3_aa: CASSLKDRFTDTQYF; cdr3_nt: TGTGCCAGCAGCTTAAAGGACAGATTCACAGATACGCAGTATTTT
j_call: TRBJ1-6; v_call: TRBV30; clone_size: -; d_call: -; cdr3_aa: CAWSLDSPLHF; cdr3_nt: TGTGCCTGGAGTCTGGATTCACCCCTCCACTTT
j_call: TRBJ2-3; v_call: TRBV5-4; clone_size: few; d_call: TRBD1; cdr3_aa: CASSLPRQGLGTDTQYF; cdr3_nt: TGTGCCAGCAGCTTACCACGACAGGGGTTGGGCACAGATACGCAGTATTTT
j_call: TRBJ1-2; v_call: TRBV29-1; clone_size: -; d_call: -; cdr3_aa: CSVDGVEHGYTF; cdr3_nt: TGCAGCGTTGATGGGGTAGAGCATGGCTACACCTTC
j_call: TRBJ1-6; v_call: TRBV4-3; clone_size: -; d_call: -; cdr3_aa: CASSQDFRGSPLHF; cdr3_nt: TGCGCCAGCAGCCAAGATTTTCGCGGTTCACCCCTCCACTTT
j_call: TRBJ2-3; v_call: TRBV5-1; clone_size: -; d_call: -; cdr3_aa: CASSSRGGGTDTQYF; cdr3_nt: TGCGCCAGCAGCTCCCGGGGCGGGGGCACAGATACGCAGTATTTT
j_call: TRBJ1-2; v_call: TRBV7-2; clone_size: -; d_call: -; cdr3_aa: CASSPGAYGYTF; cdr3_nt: TGTGCCAGCAGCCCAGGGGCATATGGCTACACCTTC
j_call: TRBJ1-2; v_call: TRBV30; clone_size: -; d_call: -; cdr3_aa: CAWRTAGENYGYTF; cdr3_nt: TGTGCCTGGAGAACGGCAGGGGAGAACTATGGCTACACCTTC
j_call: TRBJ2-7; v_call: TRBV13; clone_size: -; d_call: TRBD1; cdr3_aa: CASSRPTGVQYF; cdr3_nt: TGTGCCAGCAGCAGACCCACAGGGGTACAGTACTTC
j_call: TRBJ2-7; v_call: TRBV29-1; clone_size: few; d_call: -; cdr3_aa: CSVGMAGKISYEQYF; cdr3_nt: TGCAGCGTTGGGATGGCGGGGAAGATCTCCTACGAGCAGTACTTC
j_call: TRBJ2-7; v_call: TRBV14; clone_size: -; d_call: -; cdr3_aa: CASSQDWGHEQYF; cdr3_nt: TGTGCCAGCAGCCAAGATTGGGGGCACGAGCAGTACTTC
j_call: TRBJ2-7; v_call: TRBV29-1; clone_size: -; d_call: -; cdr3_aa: CSVAAGAGYEQYF; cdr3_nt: TGCAGCGTAGCGGCGGGGGCTGGCTACGAGCAGTACTTC
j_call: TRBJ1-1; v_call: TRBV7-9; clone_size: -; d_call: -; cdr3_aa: CASSLEGRGTEAFF; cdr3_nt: TGTGCCAGCAGCTTAGAGGGCAGGGGCACTGAAGCTTTCTTT
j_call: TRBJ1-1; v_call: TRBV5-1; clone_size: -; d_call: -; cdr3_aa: CASSLGAGSPEAFF; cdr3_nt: TGCGCCAGCAGCTTGGGGGCAGGAAGCCCTGAAGCTTTCTTT
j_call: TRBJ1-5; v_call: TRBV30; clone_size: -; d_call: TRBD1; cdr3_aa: CAWSGDSFNQPQHF; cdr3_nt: TGTGCCTGGAGCGGGGACAGCTTCAATCAGCCCCAGCATTTT
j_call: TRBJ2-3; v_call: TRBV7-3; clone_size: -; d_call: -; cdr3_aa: CASSARGGSDTQYF; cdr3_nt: TGTGCCAGCAGCGCCAGGGGGGGATCAGATACGCAGTATTTT
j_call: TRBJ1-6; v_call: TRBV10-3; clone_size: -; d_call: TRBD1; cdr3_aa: CASGTGNSPLHF; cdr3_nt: TGTGCCAGCGGGACAGGGAATTCACCCCTCCACTTT
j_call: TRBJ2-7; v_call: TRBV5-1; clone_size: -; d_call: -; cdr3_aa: CASSRDPNRASYEQYF; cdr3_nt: TGCGCCAGCAGCCGCGACCCCAACAGGGCCTCCTACGAGCAGTACTTC
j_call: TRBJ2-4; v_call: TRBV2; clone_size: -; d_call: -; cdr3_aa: CASSEGARAYIQYF; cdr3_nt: TGTGCCAGCAGTGAAGGGGCTAGGGCTTACATTCAGTACTTC
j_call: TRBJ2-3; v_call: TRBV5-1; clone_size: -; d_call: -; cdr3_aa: CASSLGRNTQYF; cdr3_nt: TGCGCCAGCAGCTTGGGGCGAAATACGCAGTATTTT